Shown below are 19 T cell receptor beta chains from a single sample sequenced in a study of PD-1 blockade in mismatch repair-deficient tumors. Profiling relied on immunoSEQ multiplex PCR, and the TCRdb table lists in-frame clones only, not all of them. The sample lists 60,000 to 75,000 clones; about 91% were seen once. Source: peripheral blood, taken 52 weeks after starting pembrolizumab. The receptors were sampled from an adult with mismatch repair-deficient cancer.

V is TRBV4-3 and J is TRBJ2-5; D is tentatively TRBD1 or TRBD2 (5 bases each). The V gene's germline CDR1 is LGHNA and CDR2 YSLEER. Deletions cut 0 bases from V and 9 bases from J, with 17 bases between. The CDR3 consists of 15 residues. DNA of the CDR3: TGCGCCAGCAGCCAAGATTGGCAGGGAACTAGGGCCCAGTACTTC. This codes for CASSQDWQGTRAQYF.

The chain is built from TRBV19 and TRBJ1-2, with TRBD1 identical over 7 bases. In germline, CDR1 is LNHDA, CDR2 SQIVND (reference sequence). The CDR3 is made up of 16 amino acids. V dropped 1 base and J dropped 8; count of bases not matched to a gene: 13. The CDR3 loop reads CASSIVFRDRYRGYTF. CDR3 sequence (DNA): TGTGCCAGTAGTATAGTCTTCCGGGACAGATATCGAGGCTACACCTTC.

The gene calls are TRBV7-9 and TRBJ2-5; 9 bases line up with TRBD1. Trimming removed 5 bases from V and 3 bases from J; junction bases left unmatched: 4. CDR1 SEHNR and CDR2 FQNEAQ come from the germline V gene (reference sequence). The CDR3 sequence is 14 residues long. Written as DNA, the CDR3 is TGTGCCAGCAGCGTCGACAGGGGGGAAGAGACCCAGTACTTC. This translates into CASSVDRGEETQYF.

This chain uses TRBV11-3 with TRBJ2-4; TRBD1 matches 8 bases. After removal of 0 bases from V and 2 bases from J, the junction contained 3 bases not matched to a gene. The V gene's germline CDR1 is SGHNT and CDR2 YENEEA. This CDR3 comprises 16 residues. CDR3 region: CASSLEQGGTKNIQYF. CDR3 bases: TGTGCCAGCAGCTTAGAACAGGGGGGCACCAAAAACATTCAGTACTTC.

The CDR3 spells CASRPSSYNEQFF. In DNA form, the CDR3 reads TGTGCCAGCAGGCCAAGCTCCTACAATGAGCAGTTCTTC. The rearrangement links TRBV2 to TRBJ2-1; D is uncertain. Looked up from germline, CDR1 is SNHLY and CDR2 is FYNNEI. The CDR3 length is 13 residues. V was trimmed by 6 bases and J by 0 bases, leaving 6 bases between them.

This chain joins TRBV5-1 and TRBJ1-1, with TRBD1 as a possible D gene (5 bases). CDR3 length equals 15 residues. Trimming took 0 bases from V and 3 from J, leaving 12 bases between them. CDR1 and CDR2 (germline): SGHRS, YFSETQ. Here the CDR3 reads CASSLEHRGDTEAFF. The CDR3 bases are TGCGCCAGCAGCTTGGAACATCGGGGGGACACTGAAGCTTTCTTT.

The chain couples TRBV7-6 to TRBJ2-7; D ambiguous. Trimming stripped 1 base from V and 7 bases from J, with 11 bases between. The length of the CDR3 is 13 residues. CDR1 and CDR2 (germline): SGHVS, FNYEAQ. CDR3 in DNA: TGTGCCAGCAGCTTAGACCCGTTGCGGGAGCAGTACTTC. This translates into CASSLDPLREQYF. Variable domain in full (rest from reference TRBV7-6 and TRBJ2-7): GAGVSQSPRYKVTKRGQDVALRCDPISGHVSLYWYRQALGQGPEFLTYFNYEAQQDKSGLPNDRFSAERPEGSISTLTIQRTEQRDSAMYRCASSLDPLREQYFGPGTRLTVT.

This rearrangement joins TRBV25-1 to TRBJ2-7; TRBD2 agrees at 11 bases. Germline CDR1 is MGHDK and CDR2 is SYGVNS. The CDR3 extends over 18 amino acids. Trimming removed 5 bases from V and 3 bases from J; junction bases left unmatched: 15. The CDR3 nucleotides read TGTGCCAGCAGTAGCTCCCTGACTAGCGGGGAGTCCAACTACGAGCAGTACTTC. Amino acid sequence: CASSSSLTSGESNYEQYF.

The chain combines TRBV4-1 with TRBJ2-1; D not certain. The CDR3 covers 16 residues. Between the trimmed V and J ends, which lost 0 bases and 0 bases, there was a span of 9 bases. Looked up from germline, CDR1 is MGHRA and CDR2 is YSYEKL. The CDR3 nucleotides read TGCGCCAGCAGCCAAGAGGGTTCGAGCTCCTACAATGAGCAGTTCTTC. Its protein product is CASSQEGSSSYNEQFF.

A few counts support this clone. V usage is TRBV25-1 and J usage is TRBJ1-2; D ambiguous. This CDR3 has 12 residues. CDR1 and CDR2 from the germline V gene are MGHDK and SYGVNS. Trimming left V 4 bases short and J 4 bases short, with 7 bases between. Here the CDR3 reads CASSGGGYGYTF. The CDR3 nucleotides read TGTGCCAGCAGTGGGGGAGGCTATGGCTACACCTTC.

The chain carries TRBV23-1 and TRBJ1-4, with 11 bases matching TRBD1. TRBV23-1 is an open reading frame whose function is uncertain. CDR3 length: 16 residues. The ends lost 3 bases at V and 7 bases at J; junction bases unmatched: 7. DNA for the CDR3: TGCGCCAGCAGTCAGGCGGGGACAGGGGGTAGTGAAAAACTGTTTTTT. It specifies CASSQAGTGGSEKLFF.

This chain links TRBV11-2 with TRBJ2-1; D gene uncertain. Germline lookup yields CDR1 SGHAT and CDR2 FQNNGV. V was clipped by 2 bases and J by 8 bases, with 13 bases between them. The CDR3 sequence is 14 residues long. The CDR3 region is CASSLRTFRDEQFF. The CDR3 nucleotides read TGTGCCAGCAGCTTACGTACGTTTAGGGATGAGCAGTTCTTC. The entire variable domain, with the rest obtained from reference TRBV11-2 and TRBJ2-1, is as follows: EAGVAQSPRYKIIEKRQSVAFWCNPISGHATLYWYQQILGQGPKLLIQFQNNGVVDDSQLPKDRFSAERLKGVDSTLKIQPAKLEDSAVYLCASSLRTFRDEQFFGPGTRLTVL.

The J gene is TRBJ1-1, the V gene TRBV9; TRBD1 might be the D (5 bases). The CDR3 contains 15 residues. Trimming cost V 0 bases and J 1 base, with 10 bases left between them. CDR1 is SGDLS and CDR2 is YYNGEE in the germline V gene. DNA of the CDR3: TGTGCCAGCAGCGTAGCAGTTACAGGGAACACTGAAGCTTTCTTT. This encodes CASSVAVTGNTEAFF.

This rearrangement joins TRBV6-5 to TRBJ1-2, with a possible D match to TRBD1 (5 bases). Germline V gives CDR1 MNHEY, CDR2 SVGAGI. There are 13 residues in the CDR3. The germline V and J ends were trimmed by 6 bases and 3 bases, with 11 bases remaining between them. The DNA for the CDR3 is TGTGCCAGCAGCCGACAGCCTCACTATGGCTACACCTTC. This sequence encodes CASSRQPHYGYTF.

The CDR3 DNA follows: TGTGCCAGCAGTTTCCCCGGGACTAGCATATATTTT. It is translated as CASSFPGTSIYF. The V and J genes are TRBV28 and TRBJ2-3; tentative D call: TRBD1 (5 bases). Gene TRBJ1-3 matches the end of the DNA better, so the J call may be wrong. This CDR3 comprises 12 residues. Germline CDR1 and CDR2: MDHEN and SYDVKM.

V and J are TRBV30 and TRBJ1-1; D might be TRBD1 (5 bases). The V and J ends lost 3 bases and 4 bases respectively, with 12 bases between them. CDR3 length: 13 residues. CDR1 and CDR2 from the germline V gene are GTSNPN and SVGIG (reference sequence). This chain's CDR3 is CAWSAGWGTEAFF. CDR3 coding DNA: TGTGCCTGGAGCGCAGGGTGGGGCACTGAAGCTTTCTTT.

The chain uses TRBV7-3 and TRBJ2-3; the match to TRBD2 covers 10 bases. V lost 2 bases and J lost 7; bases outside the gene matches: 12. The germline V gene has CDR1 SGHTA and CDR2 FQGTGA. The CDR3 runs 17 residues. In nucleotides, the CDR3 is TGTGCCAGCAGCTTATCTTCTAGCGGGAGAGTCTTGAATACGCAGTATTTT. Amino acid sequence: CASSLSSSGRVLNTQYF.

The rearrangement uses TRBV7-6 and TRBJ2-5, with D perhaps TRBD1 (6 bases). This CDR3 comprises 15 residues. Trimming took off 5 bases at V and 4 bases at J, with 17 bases between the two ends. The germline CDR1 and CDR2 sequences are SGHVS and FNYEAQ. The CDR3 here is CASSPWAGAGETQYF. CDR3 coding DNA: TGTGCCAGCAGCCCCTGGGCAGGGGCTGGAGAGACCCAGTACTTC. Filled out from reference TRBV7-6 and TRBJ2-5, the complete variable domain reads GAGVSQSPRYKVTKRGQDVALRCDPISGHVSLYWYRQALGQGPEFLTYFNYEAQQDKSGLPNDRFSAERPEGSISTLTIQRTEQRDSAMYRCASSPWAGAGETQYFGPGTRLLVL.

The V gene is TRBV19, the J gene TRBJ2-4, with 9 bases matching TRBD1. Germline V gives CDR1 LNHDA, CDR2 SQIVND (reference sequence). After removal of 6 bases from V and 1 base from J, the junction contained 13 bases not matched to a gene. CDR3 length: 18 amino acids. DNA of the CDR3: TGTGCCAGTAGAATCGGACAGGGGTTAACGGGGGCCAAAAACATTCAGTACTTC. This gives the protein CASRIGQGLTGAKNIQYF.